This record looks at one TCR beta chain sequence and its context. Its specificity is unknown. CDR1 and CDR2 (germline): MDHEN, SYDVKM. This CDR3 is built from 15 residues. TCRdb reprocessed the 5' RACE reads and keeps a single row for each CDR3 protein, giving no DNA. The record lists more than 350,000 distinct CDR3 sequences, of which the ten most abundant hold roughly 2.3%. This sample is part of a study of monozygotic twins with inflammatory bowel disease. Study results and limitations: Part of the variability in patient repertoires may have come from differing immunosuppressive treatments. Healthy co-twins had higher TCRbeta inverse Simpson diversity than their IBD twins.

The receptor comes from a human donor with ulcerative colitis or Crohn's disease, or a healthy co-twin of an affected twin (not recorded which). The sequencing sample was made of blood. The chain combines TRBV28 with TRBJ2-5; TCRdb gives TRBD1 as the D gene, but with no DNA this cannot be confirmed. CDR3 residues: CASSHRQGAKETQYF. The full variable domain, rest sourced from reference TRBV28 and TRBJ2-5, is DVKVTQSSRYLVKRTGEKVFLECVQDMDHENMFWYRQDPGLGLRLIYFSYDVKMKEKGDIPEGYSVSREKKERFSLILESASTNQTSMYLCASSHRQGAKETQYFGPGTRLLVL.